Following are 26 T cell receptor beta chains from one sample sequenced in a study of graft-versus-host responses after intestinal transplantation. TCRdb's copy holds only in-frame clones and misses some; the assay was immunoSEQ multiplex PCR. This sample has some 81,000 clones, with approximately 91% found just once. No antigen has been identified for these receptors. Sequenced material: unstimulated CD4+ T cells sorted from spleen or lymph node cells, taken before intestinal transplant. These receptors were collected from a human donor who received an intestinal transplant.

This chain connects TRBV6-1 to TRBJ1-5; 7 nucleotides line up with TRBD1. After removal of 7 bases from V and 3 bases from J, the junction contained 3 bases not matched to a gene. Germline V lookup: CDR1 MNHNS, CDR2 SASEGT. The CDR3 has 13 amino acids. The CDR3 bases are TGTGCCAGCACCCAGGGGGTCAATCAGCCCCAGCATTTT. Amino acid sequence: CASTQGVNQPQHF.

This chain links TRBV2 with TRBJ2-7; tentative D call: TRBD1 (6 bases). The CDR3 is made up of 13 amino acids. Between the trimmed V and J ends, which lost 4 bases and 4 bases, there was a span of 11 bases. CDR1 is SNHLY, CDR2 FYNNEI, per germline. The CDR3 DNA reads TGTGCCAGCAGTGCTAACAGGGTTTACGAGCAGTACTTC. This translates into CASSANRVYEQYF.

The gene calls are TRBV5-4 and TRBJ2-1; D perhaps matches TRBD1 (5 bases). The CDR3 covers 16 residues. From germline, CDR1 is SGHNT and CDR2 YYREEE (reference sequence). Between the trimmed V and J ends, which lost 0 bases and 3 bases, there was a span of 13 bases. The CDR3 DNA reads TGTGCCAGCAGCTTGGCGGCCAGGGTGGGCTACAATGAGCAGTTCTTC. Its protein product is CASSLAARVGYNEQFF.

This clone has a handful of counts. V usage is TRBV15 and J usage is TRBJ2-3, with a possible D match to TRBD2 (5 bases). The ends were cut back, 3 bases at V and 0 bases at J, with 10 bases in the middle. Germline V lookup: CDR1 LNHNV, CDR2 YYDKDF (reference sequence). This CDR3 has 15 residues. CDR3 sequence reads: CATSRQAASTDTQYF. In DNA, the CDR3 is TGTGCCACCAGCAGGCAAGCGGCTAGCACAGATACGCAGTATTTT.

CDR3 DNA sequence: TGCGCCAGCACCCCAGGGGCAAATACAGATACGCAGTATTTT. Its protein product is CASTPGANTDTQYF. V is TRBV5-1 and J is TRBJ2-3, with D perhaps TRBD1 (6 bases). The CDR3 covers 14 residues. CDR1 is SGHRS, CDR2 YFSETQ, per germline. V lost 6 bases to trimming and J lost 3 bases, with 14 bases between them. Filled out from reference TRBV5-1 and TRBJ2-3, the complete variable domain reads KAGVTQTPRYLIKTRGQQVTLSCSPISGHRSVSWYQQTPGQGLQFLFEYFSETQRNKGNFPGRFSGRQFSNSRSEMNVSTLELGDSALYLCASTPGANTDTQYFGPGTRLTVL.

V and J are TRBV9 and TRBJ1-2; 11 positions agree with TRBD1. The germline gives CDR1 SGDLS, CDR2 YYNGEE. The junction had 8 bases not matched to a gene; V was cut back by 1 base and J by 9 bases. CDR3 length: 15 amino acids. The DNA for the CDR3 is TGTGCCAGCAGCGTAACCCCGGGACAGGGGGGTAGCTACACCTTC. It is translated as CASSVTPGQGGSYTF.

This CDR3 reads CASSLGLAGANEQYF. CDR3 DNA sequence: TGTGCCAGCAGCTTAGGACTAGCGGGAGCGAACGAGCAGTACTTC. The rearrangement links TRBV7-6 to TRBJ2-7, with 12 bases matching TRBD2. Germline CDR1 and CDR2: SGHVS and FNYEAQ. V lost 1 base and J lost 5; bases outside the gene matches: 3. This CDR3 is 15 amino acids long.

V gene TRBV4-1 combines with J gene TRBJ2-5; 8 nucleotides agree with TRBD2. V shed 0 bases and J 4 bases; nucleotides not matched to a gene: 4. CDR1 and CDR2 from the germline V gene are MGHRA and YSYEKL. CDR3 length equals 15 residues. The CDR3 protein is CASSQEPGGAETQYF. CDR3 nucleotide sequence: TGCGCCAGCAGCCAAGAACCGGGAGGGGCAGAGACCCAGTACTTC.

This clone was counted between two and nine times. The CDR3 sequence: CASDGLAGERARQYEQFF. The CDR3 DNA reads TGTGCCTCGGACGGACTAGCGGGGGAAAGAGCTCGGCAATATGAGCAGTTCTTC. The chain joins TRBV30 to TRBJ2-1; 13 positions match TRBD2. The CDR3 extends over 18 amino acids. Per the germline V gene, CDR1 is GTSNPN and CDR2 is SVGIG (reference sequence). V dropped 7 bases and J dropped 8; count of bases not matched to a gene: 20.

This clone came up once. The chain carries TRBV2 and TRBJ2-7; no definite D call. V gave up 2 bases and J gave up 0 bases, with 11 bases separating them. In germline, CDR1 is SNHLY, CDR2 FYNNEI. This CDR3 comprises 15 residues. The CDR3 DNA reads TGTGCCAGCAGTGAACCTGGCGGAAACTCCTACGAGCAGTACTTC. It codes for CASSEPGGNSYEQYF.

This rearrangement joins TRBV9 to TRBJ2-3, with 11 nucleotides matching TRBD2. V lost 0 bases and J lost 0; bases outside the gene matches: 0. There are 16 residues in the CDR3. Germline CDR1 SGDLS, CDR2 YYNGEE. The CDR3 DNA follows: TGTGCCAGCAGCGTAGGGACTAGCGGGAGCACAGATACGCAGTATTTT. It is translated as CASSVGTSGSTDTQYF.

CDR3 residues: CASSLRASGRAVGTGELFF. The CDR3 DNA reads as TGTGCCAGCAGTTTGAGGGCTAGCGGGAGAGCAGTAGGGACCGGGGAGCTGTTTTTT. The V gene is TRBV28, the J gene TRBJ2-2; 10 nucleotides agree with TRBD2. CDR1 and CDR2 from the germline V gene are MDHEN and SYDVKM. V trimming: 3 bases; J trimming: 5 bases; junction bases outside the gene matches: 15. The CDR3 has 19 residues.

The gene calls are TRBV10-1 and TRBJ1-5, with a possible D match to TRBD1 (5 bases). The CDR3 has 12 amino acids. Trimming cost V 8 bases and J 6 bases, with 11 bases left between them. Germline CDR1 is WNHNN and CDR2 is SYGVQD (reference sequence). DNA for the CDR3: TGCGCCAGCGGACATATGTTTCAGCCCCAGCATTTT. It translates to CASGHMFQPQHF.

This chain connects TRBV10-3 to TRBJ1-2, with D unclear. This CDR3 region has 13 residues. V gave up 10 bases and J gave up 6 bases, with 18 bases separating them. CDR1 is ENHRY and CDR2 is SYGVKD in the germline V gene. CDR3 in amino acids: CATYPGGGHGYTF. DNA of the CDR3: TGTGCCACCTATCCAGGAGGCGGTCATGGCTACACCTTC.

The chain links TRBV6-5 to TRBJ2-7, with D possibly being TRBD2 (7 bases). In germline, CDR1 is MNHEY, CDR2 SVGAGI. This CDR3 is 15 amino acids long. Trimming left V 2 bases short and J 3 bases short, with 14 bases between. The CDR3 DNA sequence: TGTGCCAGCAGTTACGGGGGCGGGGGCCGCTACGAGCAGTACTTC. Its translation is CASSYGGGGRYEQYF.

The V gene is TRBV9, the J gene TRBJ2-3, with D hard to call. Germline loops: CDR1 SGDLS, CDR2 YYNGEE. The V end lost 1 base, the J end lost 2 bases, and 17 bases lay between the germline ends. This CDR3 comprises 17 residues. As DNA, the CDR3 is TGTGCCAGCAGCGTACCAAGAAGTAGCCCACACACAGATACGCAGTATTTT. It translates to CASSVPRSSPHTDTQYF.

The chain employs TRBV5-5 and TRBJ1-6; 7 nucleotides align to TRBD1. J was trimmed by 9 bases and V by 4 bases; bases with no gene match: 10. This CDR3 comprises 15 residues. From germline, CDR1 is SGHKS and CDR2 YYEKEE (reference sequence). CDR3: CASSQDRVGVSPLHF. CDR3 nucleotide sequence: TGTGCCAGCAGCCAAGACAGGGTTGGAGTTTCACCCCTCCACTTT.

This chain uses TRBV30 with TRBJ1-2; D perhaps matches TRBD1 (6 bases). The germline gives CDR1 GTSNPN, CDR2 SVGIG (reference sequence). The CDR3 has 11 residues. The V and J ends lost 6 bases and 6 bases respectively, with 11 bases between them. In DNA, the CDR3 is TGTGCCTGTCAACAGGGCGATGGCTACACCTTC. It is translated as CACQQGDGYTF. Complete variable domain (other parts from reference TRBV30 and TRBJ1-2): SQTIHQWPATLVQPVGSPLSLECTVEGTSNPNLYWYRQAAGRGLQLLFYSVGIGQISSEVPQNLSASRPQDRQFILSSKKLLLSDSGFYLCACQQGDGYTFGSGTRLTVV.

The chain joins TRBV5-1 to TRBJ2-2; D unclear. Per germline, CDR1 SGHRS and CDR2 YFSETQ. Deletions cut 0 bases from V and 0 bases from J, with 9 bases between. The CDR3 has 16 residues. The CDR3 coding sequence is TGCGCCAGCAGCTTGGGAAATAGCCCGAACACCGGGGAGCTGTTTTTT. This gives the protein CASSLGNSPNTGELFF.

This clone was seen a single time. J is TRBJ1-2 and V is TRBV19; 9 bases agree with TRBD1. Germline CDR1 LNHDA, CDR2 SQIVND (reference sequence). The CDR3 contains 14 residues. V was clipped by 5 bases and J by 4 bases; unmatched bases: 5. CDR3 loop: CASSEQGALYGYTF. DNA of the CDR3: TGTGCCAGTAGTGAACAGGGGGCCCTCTATGGCTACACCTTC.

The chain carries TRBV15 and TRBJ2-2; TRBD1 is a possible D gene (6 bases). The CDR3 is made up of 19 amino acids. Germline loops: CDR1 LNHNV, CDR2 YYDKDF (reference sequence). V was pared by 0 bases and J by 0 bases, with 17 bases between. The CDR3 is CATSRDWVQGRTNTGELFF. The DNA of the CDR3 is TGTGCCACCAGCAGAGATTGGGTACAGGGTCGGACGAACACCGGGGAGCTGTTTTTT.

The chain is built from TRBV29-1 and TRBJ1-2; tentative D call: TRBD1 (6 bases). V lost 4 bases to trimming and J lost 3 bases, with 12 bases between them. The CDR3 runs 13 residues. Per germline, CDR1 SQVTM and CDR2 ANQGSEA. The CDR3 sequence: CSVGVGADYGYTF. The DNA of the CDR3 is TGCAGCGTTGGAGTGGGGGCGGACTATGGCTACACCTTC.

The rearrangement links TRBV30 to TRBJ1-1; unclear D gene. CDR3 length: 14 residues. Germline values: CDR1 GTSNPN, CDR2 SVGIG (reference sequence). V dropped 0 bases and J dropped 11 bases, with 19 bases sitting between them. The CDR3 sequence: CAWSVLTVSAEAFF. Here the CDR3 DNA reads TGTGCCTGGAGTGTACTCACGGTATCCGCGGAGGCTTTCTTT.

The CDR3 coding sequence is TGTGCCAGCAGCTTTGGCAGGTCATCTGGAAACACCATATATTTT. Encoded protein: CASSFGRSSGNTIYF. The chain is built from TRBV7-9 and TRBJ1-3; D is unresolved. Germline lookup yields CDR1 SEHNR and CDR2 FQNEAQ (reference sequence). The length of the CDR3 is 15 residues. V lost 3 bases and J 1 base, leaving 10 bases between the germline ends. Supplemented by reference TRBV7-9 and TRBJ1-3, the full variable domain reads DTGVSQNPRHKITKRGQNVTFRCDPISEHNRLYWYRQTLGQGPEFLTYFQNEAQLEKSRLLSDRFSAERPKGSFSTLEIQRTEQGDSAMYLCASSFGRSSGNTIYFGEGSWLTVV.

To note about this clone: Other nucleotide sequences from this sample produce the same CDR3. The chain links TRBV28 to TRBJ2-6; D is undetermined. Looked up from germline, CDR1 is MDHEN and CDR2 is SYDVKM. The CDR3 runs to 13 residues. Trimming left V 6 bases short and J 0 bases short, with 3 bases between. The CDR3: CASSLSGANVLTF. CDR3 sequence (DNA): TGTGCCAGCAGCCTCTCTGGGGCCAACGTCCTGACTTTC. The whole variable domain, remainder taken from reference TRBV28 and TRBJ2-6, is DVKVTQSSRYLVKRTGEKVFLECVQDMDHENMFWYRQDPGLGLRLIYFSYDVKMKEKGDIPEGYSVSREKKERFSLILESASTNQTSMYLCASSLSGANVLTFGAGSRLTVL.

The chain has TRBV28 and TRBJ2-7, with D maybe TRBD1 (5 bases). Germline assignment: CDR1 MDHEN and CDR2 SYDVKM. Trimming took 9 bases from V and 1 from J, leaving 16 bases between them. The CDR3 is 14 residues long. The CDR3 region has the DNA TGTGCCAGTACAGGAGCGACGGTTTCCTACGAGCAGTACTTC. As protein: CASTGATVSYEQYF.